This section outlines one T cell receptor (beta chain) sequence together with its context. J gave up 2 bases and V 2 bases, and 8 bases lay outside the gene matches. This CDR3 contains 19 residues. Germline CDR1 is KGHDR and CDR2 is SFDVKD. Template material for amplifying TCR beta CDR3 regions consisted of RNA transcripts. Using the HTBI primer set, a first-round RT-PCR was run on the TCR CDR3. TCRdb itself ran the multiplex PCR reads through MiXCR, one entry per CDR3 protein. The sample contains 300,000 to 450,000 distinct CDR3 sequences, roughly 15% of which appear only once. These data belong to a study of T cells in Graves' hyperthyroidism and ophthalmopathy.

The source of this sequence is a woman aged 25 to 39 with Graves' ophthalmopathy. The chain combines TRBV24-1 with TRBJ2-2, with TRBD2 identical over 12 bases. Material: blood. The CDR3 DNA reads as TGTGCCACCAGTGATTGGGCTAGCGGGGGGGTCCATAACACCGGGGAGCTGTTTTTT. Protein sequence: CATSDWASGGVHNTGELFF.